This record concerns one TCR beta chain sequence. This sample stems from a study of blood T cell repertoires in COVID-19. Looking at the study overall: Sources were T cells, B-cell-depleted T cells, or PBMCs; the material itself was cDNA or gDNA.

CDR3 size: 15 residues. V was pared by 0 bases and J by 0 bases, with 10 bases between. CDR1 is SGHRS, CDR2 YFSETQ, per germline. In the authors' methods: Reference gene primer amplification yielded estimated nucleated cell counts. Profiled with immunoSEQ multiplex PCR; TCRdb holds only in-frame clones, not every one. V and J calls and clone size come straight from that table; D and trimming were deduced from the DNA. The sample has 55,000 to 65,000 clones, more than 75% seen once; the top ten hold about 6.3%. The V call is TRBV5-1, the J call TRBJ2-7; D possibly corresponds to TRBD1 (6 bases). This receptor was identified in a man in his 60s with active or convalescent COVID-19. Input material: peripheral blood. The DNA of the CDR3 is TGCGCCAGCAGCTTGGAGCCGGACAGCTCCTACGAGCAGTACTTC. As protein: CASSLEPDSSYEQYF.